The 2 T cell receptor beta chains in this list originate from one sample, sequenced in a study of shared clonotypes between healthy human individuals. Profiled with immunoSEQ multiplex PCR; TCRdb holds only in-frame clones, not every one. The sample lists 1,400,000 or so clones, around 98.5% seen once, with roughly 0.35% in the top ten. The sample consisted of naive CD4+ T cells sorted from blood. Subset noted: CD45RA+ positively selected. These receptors were taken from a man between 25 and 39 years old in good health.

The chain couples TRBV29-1 to TRBJ2-2, with a weak D call TRBD1 (5 bases). The length of the CDR3 is 14 residues. Germline V gene lookup returns CDR1 SQVTM and CDR2 ANQGSEA. Trimming left V 5 bases short and J 1 base short, with 11 bases between. In nucleotides, the CDR3 is TGCAGCGTTCCAGGACACGGGAACACCGGGGAGCTGTTTTTT. Translated, it gives CSVPGHGNTGELFF.

This chain links TRBV7-9 with TRBJ1-1; a weak D match, TRBD1 (6 bases). This CDR3 comprises 13 residues. The V and J ends lost 5 bases and 5 bases respectively, with 12 bases between them. CDR1 and CDR2 from the germline V gene are SEHNR and FQNEAQ (reference sequence). The CDR3 reads CASSLDSLTEAFF. Here the CDR3 DNA reads TGTGCCAGCAGCCTGGACAGTCTGACTGAAGCTTTCTTT.